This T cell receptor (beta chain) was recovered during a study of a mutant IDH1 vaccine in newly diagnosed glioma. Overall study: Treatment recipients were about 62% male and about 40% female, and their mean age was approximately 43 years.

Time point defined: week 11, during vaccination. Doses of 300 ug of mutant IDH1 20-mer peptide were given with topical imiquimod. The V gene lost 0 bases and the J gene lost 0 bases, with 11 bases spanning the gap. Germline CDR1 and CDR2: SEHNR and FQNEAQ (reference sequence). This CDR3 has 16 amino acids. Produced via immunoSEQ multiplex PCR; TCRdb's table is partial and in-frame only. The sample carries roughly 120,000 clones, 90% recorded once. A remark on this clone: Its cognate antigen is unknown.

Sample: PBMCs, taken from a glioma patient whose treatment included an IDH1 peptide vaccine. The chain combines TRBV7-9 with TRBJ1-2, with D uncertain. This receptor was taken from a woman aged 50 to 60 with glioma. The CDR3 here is CASSLAVGYANYGYTF. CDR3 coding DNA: TGTGCCAGCAGCTTAGCGGTAGGATACGCTAACTATGGCTACACCTTC.